The source of this T cell receptor beta chain is a study of cytomegalovirus exposure and HLA in healthy donors. The wider study: Falling in the Caucasian-associated ancestry cluster were about 82% of under 450 genotyped donors.

Findings of the study overall: Most TCR sequences showed up rarely, but some public TCRs showed up in many donors. About 87% or about 30% of the time was how often most TCR beta V segments were productive, according to an earlier analysis.

As concerns this clone: Antigen unknown.

The V and J ends lost 2 bases and 6 bases respectively, with 19 bases between them. This CDR3 has 16 residues. Germline V gene lookup returns CDR1 SGHAT and CDR2 FQNNGV. PCR amplification relied on 60 Vbeta primers (plus 13 Jbeta primers). Original methodology: Roughly 83 million unique TCR beta chains, some 10 million of them shared, were counted by a later analysis. Assay: immunoSEQ multiplex PCR; the TCRdb copy retains only in-frame clones and omits some. V and J calls plus clone size are reproduced from that table; the DNA served to infer D and trimming. The sample yields about 120,000 clones, over 75% seen once.

Sequenced material: PBMCs. The gene calls are TRBV11-2 and TRBJ1-1, with unresolved D. The TCR was taken from a man between 35 and 55 years old in good health and CMV-seropositive. The CDR3 nucleotides are TGTGCCAGCAGCTTAAAATCCCCCGGGAGGGTCGCTGAAGCTTTCTTT. Translated, it gives CASSLKSPGRVAEAFF. Based on the CDR3 plus reference TRBV11-2 and TRBJ1-1, the full variable domain is EAGVAQSPRYKIIEKRQSVAFWCNPISGHATLYWYQQILGQGPKLLIQFQNNGVVDDSQLPKDRFSAERLKGVDSTLKIQPAKLEDSAVYLCASSLKSPGRVAEAFFGQGTRLTVV.